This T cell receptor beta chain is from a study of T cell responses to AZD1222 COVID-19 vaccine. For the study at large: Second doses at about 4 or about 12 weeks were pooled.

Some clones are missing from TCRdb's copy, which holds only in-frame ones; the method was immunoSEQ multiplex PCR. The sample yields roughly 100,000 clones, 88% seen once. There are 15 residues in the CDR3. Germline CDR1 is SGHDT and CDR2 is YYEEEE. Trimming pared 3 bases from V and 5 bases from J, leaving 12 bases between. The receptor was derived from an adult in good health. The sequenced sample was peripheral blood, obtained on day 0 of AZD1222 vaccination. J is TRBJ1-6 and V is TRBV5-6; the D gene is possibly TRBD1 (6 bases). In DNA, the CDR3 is TGTGCCAGCAGCTGGGGGGCGCTGAATAATTCACCCCTCCACTTT. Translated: CASSWGALNNSPLHF.